The clone carrying this T cell receptor beta chain was counted a few times. Its antigen is undetermined. This entry is derived from a study of human T cells and chemical hapten exposure. Study context: Diphenylcyclopropenone, dosed weekly to the scalp, was given to patients throughout the approximately 25-week study.

Germline V gene data show CDR1 as SGHAT and CDR2 as FQNNGV. V lost 4 bases to trimming and J lost 2 bases, with 15 bases between them. The CDR3 runs to 16 residues. The study used a library that attached unique molecular identifiers to individual cDNA molecules. Study processing details: Between roughly 20,000 and 690,600 TCRs appeared in each sample, and the median stood at approximately 100,000. TCRdb recomputed calls from the RACE reads with MiXCR, one row per CDR3 protein. These V and J calls rely on TCRdb rather than the paper's analysis. The repertoire holds about 120,000 distinct CDR3 sequences, with roughly 13% as singletons. Time point meaning: patch test 1, 2 weeks after DPC sensitization. Treatment meaning: therapeutic diphenylcyclopropenone sensitization with weekly scalp DPC. Regarding the study as a whole: Donors, who had alopecia, may show an immune response that differs from healthy people's.

The sequence derives from a young man with alopecia areata. Some clones in this sample may be carry-over from other donors' samples. The sample in question was whole blood, obtained in connection with sensitization to the hapten diphenylcyclopropenone (DPC). This chain connects TRBV11-2 to TRBJ2-4; possible D gene TRBD1, 6 bases. CDR3 residues: CASSSIQGRTKNIQYF. The CDR3 DNA follows: TGTGCCAGCAGCTCCATACAGGGAAGGACCAAAAACATTCAGTACTTC. Using reference TRBV11-2 and TRBJ2-4 for the parts outside the CDR3, the full variable domain is EAGVAQSPRYKIIEKRQSVAFWCNPISGHATLYWYQQILGQGPKLLIQFQNNGVVDDSQLPKDRFSAERLKGVDSTLKIQPAKLEDSAVYLCASSSIQGRTKNIQYFGAGTRLSVL.